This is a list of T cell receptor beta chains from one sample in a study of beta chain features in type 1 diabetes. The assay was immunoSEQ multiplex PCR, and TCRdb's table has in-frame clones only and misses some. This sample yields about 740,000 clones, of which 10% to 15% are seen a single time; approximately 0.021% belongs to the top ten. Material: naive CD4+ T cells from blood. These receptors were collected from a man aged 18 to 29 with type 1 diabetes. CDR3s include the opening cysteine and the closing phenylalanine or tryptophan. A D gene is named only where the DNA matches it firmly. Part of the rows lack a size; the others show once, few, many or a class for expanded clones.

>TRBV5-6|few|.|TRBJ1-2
TGTGCCAGCAGGAGTGGAGGGCAGCGCTATGGCTACACCTTC
CASRSGGQRYGYTF
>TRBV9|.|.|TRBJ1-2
TGTGCCAGCAGCCCCCGGGCTTTGTCCCACGGGTATGGCTACACCTTC
CASSPRALSHGYGYTF
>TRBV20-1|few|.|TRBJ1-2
TGCAGTGCCCCCGGGACTTATGGCTACACCTTC
CSAPGTYGYTF
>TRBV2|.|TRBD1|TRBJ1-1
TGTGCCACCCCGGGACAGGCCTTGAACACTGAAGCTTTCTTT
CATPGQALNTEAFF
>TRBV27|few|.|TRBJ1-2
TGTGCCAGCAGTTTAGCGGCTAACTATGGCTACACCTTC
CASSLAANYGYTF
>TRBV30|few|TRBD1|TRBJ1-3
TGTGCCTGGAGCGCGAACCGGGCGTCAAGGGGGCGAAACACCATATATTTT
CAWSANRASRGRNTIYF
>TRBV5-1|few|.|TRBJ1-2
TGCGCCAGCAGCTCGGGACAAACTAACTATGGCTACACCTTC
CASSSGQTNYGYTF
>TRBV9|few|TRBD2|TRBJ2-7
TGTGCCAGCAGCGTCGGACTAGCGGGGGAGCTCTCCTACGAGCAGTACTTC
CASSVGLAGELSYEQYF
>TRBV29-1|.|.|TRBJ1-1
TGCAGCGCCGACTGGGGGATGAACACTGAAGCTTTCTTT
CSADWGMNTEAFF
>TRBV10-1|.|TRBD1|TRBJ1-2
TGCGCCAGCAGCCCGGGACAGGGATCTTCTGGCTACACCTTC
CASSPGQGSSGYTF
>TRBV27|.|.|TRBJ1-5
TGTGCCAGCAGTTTATGGGGGGCTGGCGACAATCAGCCCCAGCATTTT
CASSLWGAGDNQPQHF
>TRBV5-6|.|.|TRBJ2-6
TGTGCCAGCAGCTTCCGGGGATCTGGGGCCAACGTCCTGACTTTC
CASSFRGSGANVLTF
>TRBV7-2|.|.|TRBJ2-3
TGTGCCAGCAGCGCGCGTTGGGATACGCAGTATTTT
CASSARWDTQYF
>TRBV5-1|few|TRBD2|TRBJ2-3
TGCGCCAGCAGCCCCCCCACCAGCGGGGGCTCCGCGACAGATACGCAGTATTTT
CASSPPTSGGSATDTQYF
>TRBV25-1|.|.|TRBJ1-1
TGTGCCAGCAGTGAAGTCTCGGGTGAGGACACTGAAGCTTTCTTT
CASSEVSGEDTEAFF
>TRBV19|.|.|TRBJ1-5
TGTGCCAGTAGTGACGGGGTAGGGCAGCCCCAGCATTTT
CASSDGVGQPQHF
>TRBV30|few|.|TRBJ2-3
TGTGCCTGGAGTTTCCGGGGGAGCACAGATACGCAGTATTTT
CAWSFRGSTDTQYF
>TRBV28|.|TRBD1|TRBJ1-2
TGTGCCAGCAGGACAGGACAGGGCGGTGGCTACACCTTC
CASRTGQGGGYTF
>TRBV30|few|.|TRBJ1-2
TGTGCCTGGAGCCCGACCGGGACCGATGGCTACACCTTC
CAWSPTGTDGYTF
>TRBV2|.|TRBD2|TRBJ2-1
TGTGCCAGCACCGTACTAGCGGGGGACGTAGGTGAGCAGTTCTTC
CASTVLAGDVGEQFF
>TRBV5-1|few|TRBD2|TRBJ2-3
TGCGCCAGCAGCTACTGGACTAGCGGGCGCACAGATACGCAGTATTTT
CASSYWTSGRTDTQYF
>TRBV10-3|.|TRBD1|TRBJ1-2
TGTGCCATCAGGGGACAGGGGAACTATGGCTACACCTTC
CAIRGQGNYGYTF
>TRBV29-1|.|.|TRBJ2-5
TGCAGCGTTGAGAGTGGCCTAGAGACCCAGTACTTC
CSVESGLETQYF
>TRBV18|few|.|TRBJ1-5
TGTGCCAGCTCACCCGGGACGGAGAATCAGCCCCAGCATTTT
CASSPGTENQPQHF
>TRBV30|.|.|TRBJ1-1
TGTGCCTGGAGTTCTGTCCGGTTGGACAGAATAGGCACTGAAGCTTTCTTT
CAWSSVRLDRIGTEAFF
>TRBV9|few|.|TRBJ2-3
TGTGCCAGCAGCGTGGAGGATACTAGCACAGATACGCAGTATTTT
CASSVEDTSTDTQYF
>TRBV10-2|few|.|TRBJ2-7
TGCGCCAGCAGTGAGTTGGCAGTCTCCTACGAGCAGTACTTC
CASSELAVSYEQYF